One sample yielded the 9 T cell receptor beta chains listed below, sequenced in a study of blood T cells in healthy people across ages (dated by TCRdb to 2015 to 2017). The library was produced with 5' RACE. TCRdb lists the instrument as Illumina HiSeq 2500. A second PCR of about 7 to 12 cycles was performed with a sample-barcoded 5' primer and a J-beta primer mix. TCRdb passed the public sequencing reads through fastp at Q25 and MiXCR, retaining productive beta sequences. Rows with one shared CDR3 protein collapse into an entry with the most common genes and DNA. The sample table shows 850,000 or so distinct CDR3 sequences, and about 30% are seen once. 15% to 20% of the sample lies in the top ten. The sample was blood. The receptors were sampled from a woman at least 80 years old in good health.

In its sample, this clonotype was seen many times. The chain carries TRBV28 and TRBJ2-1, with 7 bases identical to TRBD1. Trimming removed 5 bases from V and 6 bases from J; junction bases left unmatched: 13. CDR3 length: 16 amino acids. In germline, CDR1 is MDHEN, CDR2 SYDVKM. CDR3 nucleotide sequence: TGTGCCAGCAGTCAGTTGACAGGGTTAAAGGGCAATGAGCAGTTCTTC. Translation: CASSQLTGLKGNEQFF.

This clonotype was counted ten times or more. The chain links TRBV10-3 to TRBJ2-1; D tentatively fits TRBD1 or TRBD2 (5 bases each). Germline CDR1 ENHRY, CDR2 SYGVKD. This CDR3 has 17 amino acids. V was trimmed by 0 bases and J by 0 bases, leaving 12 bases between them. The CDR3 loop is CAISESQAGTSYNEQFF. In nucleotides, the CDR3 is TGTGCCATCAGTGAGTCGCAGGCAGGGACCTCCTACAATGAGCAGTTCTTC.

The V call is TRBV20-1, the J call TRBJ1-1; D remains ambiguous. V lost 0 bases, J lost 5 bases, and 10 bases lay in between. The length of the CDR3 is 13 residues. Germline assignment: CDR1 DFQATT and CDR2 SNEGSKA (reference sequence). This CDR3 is CSARENMRTEAFF. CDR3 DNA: TGCAGTGCTAGAGAAAACATGAGGACTGAAGCTTTCTTT.

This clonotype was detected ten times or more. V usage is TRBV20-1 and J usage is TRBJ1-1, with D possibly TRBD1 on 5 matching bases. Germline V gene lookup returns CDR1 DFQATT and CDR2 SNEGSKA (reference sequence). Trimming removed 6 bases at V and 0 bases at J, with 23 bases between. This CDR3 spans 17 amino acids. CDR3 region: CSAQRGRTPPMNTEAFF. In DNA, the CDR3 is TGCAGTGCCCAACGCGGAAGGACACCTCCAATGAACACTGAAGCTTTCTTT.

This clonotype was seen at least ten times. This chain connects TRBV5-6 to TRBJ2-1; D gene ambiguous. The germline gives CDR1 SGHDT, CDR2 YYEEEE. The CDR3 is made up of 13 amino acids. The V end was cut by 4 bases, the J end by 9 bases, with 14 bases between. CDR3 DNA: TGTGCCAGCAGCACGGACGGGCGTGGTGAGCAGTTCTTC. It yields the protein CASSTDGRGEQFF.

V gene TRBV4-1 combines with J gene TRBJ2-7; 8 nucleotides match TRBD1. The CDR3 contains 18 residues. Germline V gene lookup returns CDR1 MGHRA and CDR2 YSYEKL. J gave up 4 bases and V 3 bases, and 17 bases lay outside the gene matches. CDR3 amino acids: CASSQIGPRGRGLYEQYF. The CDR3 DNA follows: TGCGCCAGCAGCCAGATTGGGCCCAGGGGCAGGGGGCTTTACGAGCAGTACTTC.

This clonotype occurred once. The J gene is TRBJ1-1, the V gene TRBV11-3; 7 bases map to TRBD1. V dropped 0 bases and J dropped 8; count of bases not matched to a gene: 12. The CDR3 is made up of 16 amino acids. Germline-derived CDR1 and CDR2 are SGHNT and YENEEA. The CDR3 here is CASSLDMGQCYSEAFF. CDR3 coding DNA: TGTGCCAGCAGCTTAGACATGGGACAGTGCTACTCCGAAGCTTTCTTT.

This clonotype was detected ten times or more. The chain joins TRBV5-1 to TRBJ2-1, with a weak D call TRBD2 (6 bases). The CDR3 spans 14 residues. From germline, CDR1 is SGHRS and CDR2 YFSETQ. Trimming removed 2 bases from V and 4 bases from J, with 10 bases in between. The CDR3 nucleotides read TGCGCCAGCAGCTTAGGAGGGATTTACAATGAGCAGTTCTTC. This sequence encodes CASSLGGIYNEQFF.

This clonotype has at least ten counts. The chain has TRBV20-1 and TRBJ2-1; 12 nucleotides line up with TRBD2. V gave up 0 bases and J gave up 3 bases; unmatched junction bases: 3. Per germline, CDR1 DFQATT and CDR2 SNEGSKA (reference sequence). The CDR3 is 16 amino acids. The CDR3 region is CSARDTLAGGYNEQFF. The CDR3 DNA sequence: TGCAGTGCTAGAGATACACTAGCGGGGGGCTACAATGAGCAGTTCTTC.